These 19 T cell receptor beta chains were sequenced from one sample in a study of long-term antiretroviral therapy in people with HIV. Survey level was the resolution at which the v3.0 immunoSEQ assay ran. Sequencing used immunoSEQ multiplex PCR; TCRdb keeps in-frame clones, though not all of them. The table lists tens of thousands of clones, roughly 81% of them singletons. The source material was unsorted PBMCs, sampled roughly 2.9 years before starting antiretroviral therapy. The receptor source for this set is a woman aged 25 to 39 with HIV.

This clone has just one count. This chain joins TRBV7-9 and TRBJ2-5; TRBD1 matches at 7 bases. This CDR3 region has 14 residues. Germline V CDR1 and CDR2: SEHNR, FQNEAQ (reference sequence). Losses at the gene ends were 5 bases for V and 1 base for J; bases not matched to a gene: 4. CDR3 protein: CASSLGTVQETQYF. CDR3 bases: TGTGCCAGCAGCCTAGGGACAGTCCAAGAGACCCAGTACTTC. Full variable domain (outside the CDR3, taken from reference TRBV7-9 and TRBJ2-5): DTGVSQNPRHKITKRGQNVTFRCDPISEHNRLYWYRQTLGQGPEFLTYFQNEAQLEKSRLLSDRFSAERPKGSFSTLEIQRTEQGDSAMYLCASSLGTVQETQYFGPGTRLLVL.

The V call is TRBV7-3, the J call TRBJ1-6, with D perhaps TRBD1 (5 bases). This CDR3 contains 14 residues. Germline CDR1 and CDR2: SGHTA and FQGTGA. V was pared by 3 bases and J by 8 bases, with 11 bases between. The CDR3 spells CASSLEGLDSPLHF. The CDR3 DNA follows: TGTGCCAGCAGCTTGGAGGGGCTGGATTCACCCCTCCACTTT.

The chain links TRBV5-8 to TRBJ1-2; D is perhaps TRBD1 (5 bases). The V end was cut by 4 bases, the J end by 6 bases, with 16 bases between. Germline CDR1 SGHTS, CDR2 YDEGEE. The CDR3 spans 14 residues. In DNA form, the CDR3 reads TGTGCCAGCAGCCGATCCCCTCCGGGGGATGGCTACACCTTC. It specifies CASSRSPPGDGYTF. The full variable domain, rest sourced from reference TRBV5-8 and TRBJ1-2, is EAGVTQSPTHLIKTRGQQATLRCSPISGHTSVYWYQQALGLGLQFLLWYDEGEERNRGNFPPRFSGRQFPNYSSELNVNALELEDSALYLCASSRSPPGDGYTFGSGTRLTVV.

J is TRBJ2-1 and V is TRBV5-1; 10 bases are shared with TRBD1. The trim removed 2 bases at V and 9 bases at J, leaving 8 bases unmatched. Germline lookup yields CDR1 SGHRS and CDR2 YFSETQ. The CDR3 covers 15 residues. CDR3 protein: CASSFGQGVWIEQFF. DNA of the CDR3: TGCGCCAGCAGCTTCGGACAGGGGGTCTGGATTGAGCAGTTCTTC.

This clone has a single count. The gene calls are TRBV27 and TRBJ1-6, with D perhaps TRBD1 (5 bases). Trimming stripped 0 bases from V and 10 bases from J, with 7 bases between. The CDR3 length is 13 residues. Per the germline V gene, CDR1 is MNHEY and CDR2 is SMNVEV (reference sequence). The CDR3 here is CASSLSRDSPLHF. The CDR3 DNA is TGTGCCAGCAGTTTATCGAGGGACTCACCCCTCCACTTT.

The chain couples TRBV29-1 to TRBJ2-3, with D uncertain. This CDR3 is built from 11 residues. CDR1 is SQVTM and CDR2 is ANQGSEA in the germline V gene. This chain's CDR3 is CTDAERDTQYF. The CDR3 region has the DNA TGCACCGACGCTGAGAGGGATACGCAGTATTTT.

The chain joins TRBV7-2 to TRBJ2-1; 9 bases line up with TRBD1. The CDR3 runs 17 residues. The V gene's germline CDR1 is SGHTA and CDR2 FQGNSA. V was clipped by 1 base and J by 6 bases; unmatched bases: 10. CDR3 residues: CASSLVLGTGYVNEQFF. As DNA, the CDR3 is TGTGCCAGCAGCTTAGTATTAGGGACAGGGTACGTCAATGAGCAGTTCTTC.

The chain has TRBV11-2 and TRBJ1-1, with 7 bases aligning to TRBD1. The CDR3 consists of 13 residues. CDR1 is SGHAT, CDR2 FQNNGV, per germline. V trimming: 1 base; J trimming: 4 bases; junction bases outside the gene matches: 0. CDR3 residues: CASSLAGGTEAFF. CDR3 sequence (DNA): TGTGCCAGCAGCTTAGCAGGGGGCACTGAAGCTTTCTTT.

The chain is built from TRBV9 and TRBJ1-2; D may be TRBD1 (6 bases). V gave up 2 bases and J gave up 3 bases, with 17 bases separating them. The CDR3 totals 16 residues. In germline, CDR1 is SGDLS, CDR2 YYNGEE. The chain's CDR3 is CASSVLPNRADYGYTF. The CDR3 DNA reads TGTGCCAGCAGCGTCCTCCCAAACAGGGCCGACTATGGCTACACCTTC.

This clone appeared a few times. The chain joins TRBV29-1 to TRBJ1-2; 11 bases match TRBD1. Germline-derived CDR1 and CDR2 are SQVTM and ANQGSEA. The length of the CDR3 is 11 residues. The CDR3 DNA follows: TGCAGTGCCGGGACAGGGGGAGGCTACACCTTC. Amino acids: CSAGTGGGYTF.

This chain joins TRBV7-2 and TRBJ1-2, with TRBD1 matching over 8 bases. The germline V gene has CDR1 SGHTA and CDR2 FQGNSA. V trimming: 4 bases; J trimming: 7 bases; junction bases outside the gene matches: 2. The length of the CDR3 is 12 residues. DNA for the CDR3: TGTGCCAGCAGCTCGGACAGGGTTGGCTACACCTTC. Translation gives CASSSDRVGYTF.

The genes are TRBV6-1 and TRBJ2-7, with D possibly matching TRBD1 (6 bases). Germline V CDR1 and CDR2: MNHNS, SASEGT. The V gene lost 4 bases and the J gene lost 6 bases, with 13 bases spanning the gap. CDR3 length: 13 residues. CDR3 region: CASSVELGGEQYV. The CDR3 region has the DNA TGTGCCAGCAGTGTTGAGTTAGGGGGCGAGCAGTACGTC.

V is TRBV30 and J is TRBJ1-4; weak D call: TRBD1 (6 bases). The V gene lost 7 bases and the J gene lost 10 bases, with 19 bases spanning the gap. This CDR3 has 13 amino acids. The germline V gene encodes CDR1 GTSNPN and CDR2 SVGIG (reference sequence). The CDR3 protein is CAYRDTDEGKLFF. CDR3 nucleotide sequence: TGTGCCTATCGGGACACCGATGAGGGAAAACTGTTTTTT.

The chain uses TRBV27 and TRBJ2-3, with TRBD2 matching 8 bases. V shed 2 bases and J 1 base; nucleotides not matched to a gene: 2. Per the germline V gene, CDR1 is MNHEY and CDR2 is SMNVEV (reference sequence). The CDR3 has 15 amino acids. The CDR3 loop reads CASSLIGGGTDTQYF. The CDR3 DNA follows: TGTGCCAGCAGTTTAATCGGGGGGGGCACAGATACGCAGTATTTT.

This chain connects TRBV5-1 to TRBJ1-3; perhaps TRBD1 as D (5 bases). Trimming pared 0 bases from V and 3 bases from J, leaving 7 bases between. This CDR3 comprises 14 residues. Germline V gene lookup returns CDR1 SGHRS and CDR2 YFSETQ. CDR3 sequence: CASSLGQNGNTIYF. CDR3 in DNA: TGCGCCAGCAGCTTGGGACAGAATGGAAACACCATATATTTT.

CDR3 DNA: TGTGCCAGCACGGGACCTACAGGGGGAAAGGACACCGGGGAGCTGTTTTTT. This gives the protein CASTGPTGGKDTGELFF. The chain couples TRBV28 to TRBJ2-2; 8 nucleotides align to TRBD1. This CDR3 has 17 amino acids. J gave up 3 bases and V 7 bases, and 13 bases lay outside the gene matches. Germline-derived CDR1 and CDR2 are MDHEN and SYDVKM.

V gene TRBV7-3 combines with J gene TRBJ2-5, with 9 bases fitting TRBD2. Germline CDR1 is SGHTA and CDR2 is FQGTGA. V trimming: 5 bases; J trimming: 5 bases; junction bases outside the gene matches: 9. This CDR3 has 15 residues. This chain's CDR3 is CASSAFSGGAETQYF. For the CDR3, the DNA is TGTGCCAGCAGCGCCTTTAGCGGGGGTGCGGAGACCCAGTACTTC.

V and J are TRBV5-1 and TRBJ2-6; 8 bases fit TRBD1. Germline loops: CDR1 SGHRS, CDR2 YFSETQ. Trimming at V came to 3 bases and at J to 1 base, leaving 9 bases not matched to a gene. The CDR3 covers 18 residues. The CDR3 sequence is CASSSGQGETSGANVLTF. The CDR3 nucleotides are TGCGCCAGCAGCTCAGGACAGGGTGAGACTTCTGGGGCCAACGTCCTGACTTTC.

The genes are TRBV23-1 and TRBJ1-5; D call uncertain. TRBV23-1 is treated as an ORF (open reading frame) with a function not yet certain. Trimming shortened V by 8 bases and J by 4 bases, and 18 bases separated the two germline ends. This CDR3 spans 15 amino acids. The CDR3 DNA sequence: TGCGCCAGCGGACTGTTCTTGGTGGGAAATCAGCCCCAGCATTTT. Translation gives CASGLFLVGNQPQHF.